Reported below is one TCR beta chain. This table comes from immunoSEQ multiplex PCR, and its TCRdb copy is limited to in-frame clones, with some not included. The data show over 130,000 clones, approximately 84% seen once. These data originate in a study of blood T cell repertoires in COVID-19. The CDR3 totals 13 residues. Trimming stripped 3 bases from V and 4 bases from J, with 11 bases between. Germline loops: CDR1 SGDLS, CDR2 YYNGEE. Specimen: PBMCs or T cells enriched from blood (not recorded which). This TCR came from a man aged 45 to 65 in a cohort exposed to, infected with or recovered from COVID-19 (not recorded which). The chain joins TRBV9 to TRBJ2-7; no definite D call. The CDR3 coding sequence is TGTGCCAGCAGCGCTTCAGTTGGTTACGAGCAGTACTTC. Protein product: CASSASVGYEQYF.